This T cell receptor beta chain was sequenced during a study of graft-versus-host responses after intestinal transplantation. Across the study: Uniformly, recipients were administered anti-thymocyte globulin induction with subsequent tacrolimus and steroids for roughly three years.

The data were produced by immunoSEQ multiplex PCR, yet TCRdb's version contains in-frame clones alone and is incomplete. The top ten hold more than 0.45% of the sample, which has 41,000 or so clones, approximately 95% seen once. Overall study findings and caveats: Declining HvG levels early post-transplant were linked to peak circulating GvH clone levels.

Germline lookup yields CDR1 SGDLS and CDR2 YYNGEE. V was pared by 0 bases and J by 6 bases, with 10 bases of the junction left unmatched. This CDR3 has 17 residues. Worth noting for this clone: Its antigen is undetermined.

The chain is built from TRBV9 and TRBJ2-3; 10 nucleotides line up with TRBD2. This clonotype originated in a human donor who was the organ donor for an intestinal transplant. The sample in question was unstimulated CD8+ T cells sorted from spleen or lymph node cells, obtained before transplant. The CDR3 DNA is TGTGCCAGCAGCGTAGAAAGCGGGGGGGCCCATATTGATACGCAGTATTTT. This sequence encodes CASSVESGGAHIDTQYF.